This is a list of T cell receptor beta chains from one sample in a study of blood T cell repertoires in COVID-19. Method: immunoSEQ multiplex PCR; TCRdb's copy keeps in-frame clones and lacks some. This table holds around 200,000 clones, approximately 81% found once. The sequenced sample consisted of peripheral blood. The receptors were sampled from a woman over 75 with active or convalescent COVID-19. Both conserved end residues are part of each CDR3. A D gene is named only where the DNA matches it firmly. Part of the rows lack a size; the others show once, few, many or a class for expanded clones.

j_call: TRBJ2-7; v_call: TRBV29-1; clone_size: .; d_call: .; cdr3_aa: CSVGLKGGFEQYF; cdr3_nt: TGCAGCGTTGGGCTTAAGGGAGGCTTCGAGCAGTACTTC
j_call: TRBJ2-5; v_call: TRBV7-2; clone_size: .; d_call: .; cdr3_aa: CASSPGASYRETQYF; cdr3_nt: TGTGCCAGCAGCCCCGGAGCCAGCTATAGAGAGACCCAGTACTTC
j_call: TRBJ1-2; v_call: TRBV15; clone_size: .; d_call: TRBD1; cdr3_aa: CATSRSTGGSGYTF; cdr3_nt: TGTGCCACCAGCAGGTCGACAGGGGGCTCTGGCTACACCTTC
j_call: TRBJ1-2; v_call: TRBV29-1; clone_size: .; d_call: .; cdr3_aa: CSVDGRGKYGYTF; cdr3_nt: TGCAGCGTTGATGGCAGGGGTAAATATGGCTACACCTTC
j_call: TRBJ2-5; v_call: TRBV11-3; clone_size: .; d_call: TRBD2; cdr3_aa: CASSPGGHQETQYF; cdr3_nt: TGTGCCAGCAGCCCGGGAGGGCACCAAGAGACCCAGTACTTC
j_call: TRBJ2-1; v_call: TRBV7-9; clone_size: .; d_call: .; cdr3_aa: CAGGSYNEQFF; cdr3_nt: TGTGCCGGAGGCTCCTACAATGAGCAGTTCTTC
j_call: TRBJ1-2; v_call: TRBV19; clone_size: .; d_call: TRBD1; cdr3_aa: CASRTGGTSGVEGYTF; cdr3_nt: TGTGCCAGTAGGACAGGGGGGACCTCCGGGGTCGAGGGCTACACCTTC
j_call: TRBJ2-7; v_call: TRBV10-3; clone_size: few; d_call: TRBD2; cdr3_aa: CAISTSGSPYEQYF; cdr3_nt: TGTGCCATCAGTACTAGCGGGAGTCCCTACGAGCAGTACTTC
j_call: TRBJ2-2; v_call: TRBV4-2; clone_size: .; d_call: TRBD2; cdr3_aa: CASSPQWGGISGGVQTGELFF; cdr3_nt: TGTGCCAGCAGCCCTCAATGGGGAGGGATTAGCGGGGGAGTTCAAACCGGGGAGCTGTTTTTT
j_call: TRBJ2-5; v_call: TRBV7-9; clone_size: .; d_call: .; cdr3_aa: CASSPPGMGRRETQYF; cdr3_nt: TGTGCCAGCAGCCCCCCGGGGATGGGTAGGCGGGAGACCCAGTACTTC
j_call: TRBJ2-5; v_call: TRBV5-1; clone_size: .; d_call: TRBD1; cdr3_aa: CASGNPGQQETQYF; cdr3_nt: TGCGCCAGCGGCAACCCGGGACAGCAAGAGACCCAGTACTTC
j_call: TRBJ2-7; v_call: TRBV25-1; clone_size: .; d_call: .; cdr3_aa: CASSEWGNRDYEQYF; cdr3_nt: TGTGCCAGCAGTGAATGGGGGAACAGGGACTACGAGCAGTACTTC